This paragraph covers one T cell receptor (beta chain) sequence. The target antigen is unknown. This record belongs to a study of cytomegalovirus exposure and HLA in healthy donors. Trimming at V came to 2 bases and at J to 5 bases, leaving 0 bases not matched to a gene. CDR1 is MNHEY, CDR2 SMNVEV, per germline (reference sequence). The CDR3 runs to 13 residues. Findings and limits, study-wide: By HLA locus, TCR association rates varied in a later analysis, with DRB1 showing the most and HLA-C the fewest. Rarity marked most TCR sequences, yet some public TCRs occurred in many donors.

Primers: 60 Vbeta forward and 13 Jbeta reverse. The protocol was immunoSEQ multiplex PCR, while the TCRdb copy is restricted to in-frame clones and leaves out a portion. The sample has 110,000 to 150,000 clones; roughly 73% are singletons. The sequence was obtained from a female donor in good health and CMV-seronegative. The chain couples TRBV27 to TRBJ1-5, with 7 bases matching TRBD1. Specimen: PBMCs. The CDR3 region is CASSLTGDQPQHF. The CDR3 DNA reads as TGTGCCAGCAGTTTAACAGGGGATCAGCCCCAGCATTTT.